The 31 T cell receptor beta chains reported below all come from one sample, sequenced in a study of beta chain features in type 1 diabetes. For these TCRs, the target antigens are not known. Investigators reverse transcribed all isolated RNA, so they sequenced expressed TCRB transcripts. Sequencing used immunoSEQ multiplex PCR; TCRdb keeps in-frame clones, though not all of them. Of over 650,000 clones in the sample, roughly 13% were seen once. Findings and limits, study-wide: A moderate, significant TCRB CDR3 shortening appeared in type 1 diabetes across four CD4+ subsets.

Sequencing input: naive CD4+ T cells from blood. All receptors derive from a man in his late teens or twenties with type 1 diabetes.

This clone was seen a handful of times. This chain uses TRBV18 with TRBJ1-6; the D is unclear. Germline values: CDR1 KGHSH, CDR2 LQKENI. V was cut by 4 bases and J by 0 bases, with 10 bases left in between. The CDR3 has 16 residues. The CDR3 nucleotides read TGTGCCAGCTCACGGTCGGCGCGCTCCTATAATTCACCCCTCCACTTT. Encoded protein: CASSRSARSYNSPLHF.

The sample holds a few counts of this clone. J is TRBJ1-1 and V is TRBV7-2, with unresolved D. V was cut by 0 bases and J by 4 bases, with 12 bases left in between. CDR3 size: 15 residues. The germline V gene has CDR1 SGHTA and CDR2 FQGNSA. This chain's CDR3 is CASSLAVGRATEAFF. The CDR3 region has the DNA TGTGCCAGCAGCTTAGCGGTGGGTCGGGCCACTGAAGCTTTCTTT.

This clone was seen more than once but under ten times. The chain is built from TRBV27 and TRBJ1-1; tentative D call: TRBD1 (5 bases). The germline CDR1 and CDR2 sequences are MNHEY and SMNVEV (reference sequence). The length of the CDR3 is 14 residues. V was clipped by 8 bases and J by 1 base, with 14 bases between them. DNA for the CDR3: TGTGCCAGCGGACCGGGACGGGAGAACACTGAAGCTTTCTTT. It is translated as CASGPGRENTEAFF.

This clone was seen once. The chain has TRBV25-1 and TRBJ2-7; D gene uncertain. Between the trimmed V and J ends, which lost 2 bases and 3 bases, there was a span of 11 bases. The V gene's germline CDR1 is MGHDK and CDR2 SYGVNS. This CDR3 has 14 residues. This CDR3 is CASSELYPSYEQYF. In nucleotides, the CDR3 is TGTGCCAGCAGTGAACTTTACCCGAGCTACGAGCAGTACTTC.

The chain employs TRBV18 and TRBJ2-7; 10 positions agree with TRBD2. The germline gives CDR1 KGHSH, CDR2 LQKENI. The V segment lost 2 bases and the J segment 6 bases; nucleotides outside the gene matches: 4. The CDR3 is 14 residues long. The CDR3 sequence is CASSPGLAEGEQYF. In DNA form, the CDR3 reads TGTGCCAGCTCACCAGGACTAGCGGAGGGCGAGCAGTACTTC.

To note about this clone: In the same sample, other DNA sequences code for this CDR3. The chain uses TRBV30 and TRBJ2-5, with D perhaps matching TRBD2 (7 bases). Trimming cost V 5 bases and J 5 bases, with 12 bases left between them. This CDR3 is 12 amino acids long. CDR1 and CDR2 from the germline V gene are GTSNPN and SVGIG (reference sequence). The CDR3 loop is CAWRGAWETQYF. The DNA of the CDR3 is TGTGCCTGGCGGGGGGCTTGGGAGACCCAGTACTTC.

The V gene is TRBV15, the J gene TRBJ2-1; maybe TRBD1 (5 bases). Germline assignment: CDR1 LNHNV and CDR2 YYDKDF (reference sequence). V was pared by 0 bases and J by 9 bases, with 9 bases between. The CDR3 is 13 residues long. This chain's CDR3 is CATSRDKGSEQFF. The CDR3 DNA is TGTGCCACCAGCAGAGATAAGGGGTCTGAGCAGTTCTTC.

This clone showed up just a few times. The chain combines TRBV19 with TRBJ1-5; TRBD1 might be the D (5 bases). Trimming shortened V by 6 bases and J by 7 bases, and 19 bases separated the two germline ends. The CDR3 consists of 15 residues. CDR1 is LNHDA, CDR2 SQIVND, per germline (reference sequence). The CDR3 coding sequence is TGTGCCAGTAGAATTCTCGAAGGGGTGCAGCAGCCCCAGCATTTT. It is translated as CASRILEGVQQPQHF.

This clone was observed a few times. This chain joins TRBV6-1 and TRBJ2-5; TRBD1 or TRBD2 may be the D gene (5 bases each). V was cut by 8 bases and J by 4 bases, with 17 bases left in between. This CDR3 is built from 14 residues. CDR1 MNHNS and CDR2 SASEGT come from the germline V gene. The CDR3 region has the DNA TGTGCCAGCTTTTTTGTGGGGGTAGGAGAGACCCAGTACTTC. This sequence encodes CASFFVGVGETQYF.

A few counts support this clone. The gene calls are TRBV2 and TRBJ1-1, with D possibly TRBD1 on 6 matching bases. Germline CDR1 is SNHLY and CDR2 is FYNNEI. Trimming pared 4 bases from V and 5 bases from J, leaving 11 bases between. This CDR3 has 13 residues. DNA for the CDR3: TGTGCCAGCAGTGCAGGGGCAGGGACTGAAGCTTTCTTT. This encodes CASSAGAGTEAFF.

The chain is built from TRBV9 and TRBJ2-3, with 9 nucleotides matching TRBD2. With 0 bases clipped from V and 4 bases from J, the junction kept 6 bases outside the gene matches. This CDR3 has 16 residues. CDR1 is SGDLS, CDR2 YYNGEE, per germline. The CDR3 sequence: CASSVGLAGGPDTQYF. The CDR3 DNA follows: TGTGCCAGCAGCGTAGGTCTGGCGGGAGGGCCAGATACGCAGTATTTT.

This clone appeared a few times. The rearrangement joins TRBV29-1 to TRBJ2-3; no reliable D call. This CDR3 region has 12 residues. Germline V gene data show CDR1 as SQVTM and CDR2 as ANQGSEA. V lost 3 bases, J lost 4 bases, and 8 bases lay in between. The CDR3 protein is CSVDSLADTQYF. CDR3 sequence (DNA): TGCAGCGTTGACAGCCTGGCAGATACGCAGTATTTT.

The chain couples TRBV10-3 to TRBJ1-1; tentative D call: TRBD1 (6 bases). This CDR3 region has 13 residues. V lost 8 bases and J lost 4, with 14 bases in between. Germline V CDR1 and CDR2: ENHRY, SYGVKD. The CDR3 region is CAISPGEGTEAFF. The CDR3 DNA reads TGTGCCATCTCGCCAGGGGAAGGCACTGAAGCTTTCTTT.

The chain's CDR3 is CAWSVGAGEGTQYF. CDR3 DNA sequence: TGTGCCTGGAGTGTCGGAGCGGGAGAGGGTACGCAGTATTTT. V gene TRBV30 combines with J gene TRBJ2-3; 8 positions agree with TRBD2. Germline V gene sequence: CDR1 GTSNPN, CDR2 SVGIG (reference sequence). With V trimmed by 0 bases and J by 8 bases, 7 bases remained unmatched. The CDR3 totals 14 residues.

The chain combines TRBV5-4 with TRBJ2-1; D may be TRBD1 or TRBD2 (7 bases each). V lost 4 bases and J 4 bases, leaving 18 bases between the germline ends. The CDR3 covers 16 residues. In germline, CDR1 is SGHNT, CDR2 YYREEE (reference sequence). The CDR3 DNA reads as TGTGCCAGCAGCATTGGCGGGGGACAGACTTACAATGAGCAGTTCTTC. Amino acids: CASSIGGGQTYNEQFF.

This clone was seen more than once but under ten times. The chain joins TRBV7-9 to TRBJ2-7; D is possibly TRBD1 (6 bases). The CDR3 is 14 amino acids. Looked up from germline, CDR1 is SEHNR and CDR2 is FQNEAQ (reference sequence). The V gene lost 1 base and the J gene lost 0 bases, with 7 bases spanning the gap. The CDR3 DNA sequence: TGTGCCAGCAGCTTAGGGGACATCTCCTACGAGCAGTACTTC. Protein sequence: CASSLGDISYEQYF.

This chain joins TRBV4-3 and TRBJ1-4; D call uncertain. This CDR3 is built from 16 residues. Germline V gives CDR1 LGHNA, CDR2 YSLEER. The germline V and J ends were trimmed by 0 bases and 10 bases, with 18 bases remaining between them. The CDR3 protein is CASSQDFGSSAGKLFF. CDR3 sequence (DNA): TGCGCCAGCAGCCAAGACTTCGGCTCCTCGGCCGGAAAACTGTTTTTT.

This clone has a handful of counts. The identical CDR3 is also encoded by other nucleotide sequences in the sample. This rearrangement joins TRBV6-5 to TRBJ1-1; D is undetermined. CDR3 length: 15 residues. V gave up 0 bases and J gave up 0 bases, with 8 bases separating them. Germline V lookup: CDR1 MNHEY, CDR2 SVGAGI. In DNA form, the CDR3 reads TGTGCCAGCAGTTACTCCGGTTCCATGAACACTGAAGCTTTCTTT. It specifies CASSYSGSMNTEAFF.

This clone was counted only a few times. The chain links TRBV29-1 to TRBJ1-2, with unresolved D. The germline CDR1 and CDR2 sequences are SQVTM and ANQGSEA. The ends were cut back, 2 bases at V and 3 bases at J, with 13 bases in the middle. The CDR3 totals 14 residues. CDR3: CSVEFLNGDYGYTF. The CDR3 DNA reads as TGCAGCGTTGAATTTTTGAACGGCGACTATGGCTACACCTTC.

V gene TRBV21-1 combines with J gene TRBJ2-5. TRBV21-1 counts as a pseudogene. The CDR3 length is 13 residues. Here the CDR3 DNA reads TGTGCCAGCAGCAAAGGGGCCCCGGGTGGCCAGTACTTC. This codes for CASSKGAPGGQYF.

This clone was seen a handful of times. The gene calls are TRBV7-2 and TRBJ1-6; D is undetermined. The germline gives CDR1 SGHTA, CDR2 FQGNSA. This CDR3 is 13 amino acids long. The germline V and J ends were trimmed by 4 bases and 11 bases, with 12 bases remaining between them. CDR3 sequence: CASSSGPKTPLHF. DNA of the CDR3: TGTGCCAGCAGCTCCGGGCCTAAAACACCCCTCCACTTT.

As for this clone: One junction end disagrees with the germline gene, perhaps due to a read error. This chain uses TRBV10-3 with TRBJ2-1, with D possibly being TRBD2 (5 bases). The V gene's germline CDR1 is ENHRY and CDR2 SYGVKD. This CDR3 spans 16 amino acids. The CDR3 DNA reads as TGTGCCAGCAGTGACGAGAGGGAACTGGTCTTCAATGAGCAGTTCTTC. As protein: CASSDERELVFNEQFF.

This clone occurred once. In nucleotides, the CDR3 is TGTGCCAGCAAACTAACAGGGGGTGGCTACACCTTC. The encoded protein is CASKLTGGGYTF. The rearrangement uses TRBV27 and TRBJ1-2; 8 bases match TRBD1. The junction had 5 bases not matched to a gene; V was cut back by 7 bases and J by 7 bases. The germline CDR1 and CDR2 sequences are MNHEY and SMNVEV (reference sequence). The CDR3 runs 12 residues.

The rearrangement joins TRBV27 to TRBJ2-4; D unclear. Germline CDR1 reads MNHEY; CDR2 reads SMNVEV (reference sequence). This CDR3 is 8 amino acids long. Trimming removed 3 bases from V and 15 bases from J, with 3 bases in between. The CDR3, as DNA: TGTGCCAGCAGTTTTGGGTACTTC. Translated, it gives CASSFGYF.

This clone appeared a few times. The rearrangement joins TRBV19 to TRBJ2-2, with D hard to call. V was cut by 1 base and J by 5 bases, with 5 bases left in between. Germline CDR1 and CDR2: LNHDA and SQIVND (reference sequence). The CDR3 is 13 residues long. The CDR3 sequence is CASSIAGTGELFF. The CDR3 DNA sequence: TGTGCCAGTAGTATAGCTGGGACCGGGGAGCTGTTTTTT.

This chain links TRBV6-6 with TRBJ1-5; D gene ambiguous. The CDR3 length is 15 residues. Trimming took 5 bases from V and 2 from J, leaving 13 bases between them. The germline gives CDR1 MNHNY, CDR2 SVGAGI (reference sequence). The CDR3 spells CASSGHDAGNQPQHF. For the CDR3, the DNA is TGTGCCAGCAGTGGCCACGACGCGGGCAATCAGCCCCAGCATTTT.

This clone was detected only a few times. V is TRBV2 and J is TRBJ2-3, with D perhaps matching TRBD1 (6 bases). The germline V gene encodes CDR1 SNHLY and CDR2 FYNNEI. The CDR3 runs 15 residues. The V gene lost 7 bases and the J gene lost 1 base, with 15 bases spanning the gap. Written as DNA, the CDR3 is TGTGCCAGCACTTCACAGGGAGCGGGCACAGATACGCAGTATTTT. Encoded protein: CASTSQGAGTDTQYF.

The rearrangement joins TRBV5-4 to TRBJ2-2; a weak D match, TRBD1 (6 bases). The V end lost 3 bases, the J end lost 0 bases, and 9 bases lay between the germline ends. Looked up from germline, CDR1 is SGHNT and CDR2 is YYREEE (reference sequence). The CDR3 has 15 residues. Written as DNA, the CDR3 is TGTGCCAGCAGCTCCCGGACAGCGAACACCGGGGAGCTGTTTTTT. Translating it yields CASSSRTANTGELFF.

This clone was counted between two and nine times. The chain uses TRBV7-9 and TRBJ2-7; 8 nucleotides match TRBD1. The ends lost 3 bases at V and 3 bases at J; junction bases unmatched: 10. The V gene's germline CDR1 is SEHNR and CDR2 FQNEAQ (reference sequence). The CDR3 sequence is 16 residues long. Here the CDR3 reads CASSFPGGTGSYEQYF. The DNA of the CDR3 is TGTGCCAGCAGCTTTCCGGGCGGGACAGGAAGCTACGAGCAGTACTTC.

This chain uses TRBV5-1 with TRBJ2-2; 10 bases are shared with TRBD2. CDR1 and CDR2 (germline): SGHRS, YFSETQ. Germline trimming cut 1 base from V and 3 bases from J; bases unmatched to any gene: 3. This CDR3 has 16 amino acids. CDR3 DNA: TGCGCCAGCAGCTTGAGACTAGCGGGTGACACCGGGGAGCTGTTTTTT. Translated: CASSLRLAGDTGELFF.

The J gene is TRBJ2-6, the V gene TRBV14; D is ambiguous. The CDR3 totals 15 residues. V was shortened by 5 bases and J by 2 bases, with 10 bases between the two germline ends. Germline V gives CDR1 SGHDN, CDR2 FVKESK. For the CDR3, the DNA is TGTGCCAGCAGCGGGCTAAATACTGGGGCCAACGTCCTGACTTTC. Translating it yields CASSGLNTGANVLTF.